The rows below give T cell receptor beta chains drawn from one sample of a study of T cell changes during pregnancy in multiple sclerosis. Assay used: immunoSEQ multiplex PCR; TCRdb lists only in-frame clones, some missing. The data show approximately 90,000 clones, approximately 90% seen once. Source: peripheral blood, taken before pregnancy. Receptor source: a female donor with multiple sclerosis, enrolled in a pregnancy study. Each CDR3 is given with its conserved first and last residue. A D gene is named only where the DNA matches it firmly. Clone sizes are given selectively: once, few, many, or a class where the clone is expanded.

clone_size,cdr3_length,d_call,v_call,j_call,cdr3_aa,cdr3_nt
once,15,.,TRBV18,TRBJ2-5,CASSLLGVRGETQYF,TGTGCCAGCTCACTGCTAGGGGTTCGCGGAGAGACCCAGTACTTC
.,11,.,TRBV5-8,TRBJ2-7,CASSSSYEQYF,TGTGCCAGCAGCTCATCCTACGAGCAGTACTTC
.,12,.,TRBV7-9,TRBJ1-1,CASRGGDVEAFF,TGTGCCAGCAGGGGAGGGGATGTTGAAGCTTTCTTT
.,14,TRBD2,TRBV5-1,TRBJ2-2,CASSLAGGPGELFF,TGCGCCAGCAGCTTGGCGGGAGGGCCCGGGGAGCTGTTTTTT
.,14,TRBD1,TRBV25-1,TRBJ1-4,CASTRGTTNEKLFF,TGTGCCAGCACCAGGGGGACGACTAATGAAAAACTGTTTTTT
.,15,.,TRBV4-2,TRBJ2-7,CASSQVSWGAYEQYF,TGTGCCAGCAGCCAAGTTTCGTGGGGGGCCTACGAGCAGTACTTC
.,13,.,TRBV9,TRBJ2-1,CASSVALRNEQFF,TGTGCCAGCAGCGTAGCTTTGAGGAATGAGCAGTTCTTC
.,16,.,TRBV12-5,TRBJ2-1,CASGLVTGNRYNEQFF,TGTGCTAGTGGTTTGGTTACAGGGAATCGATACAATGAGCAGTTCTTC
.,12,.,TRBV5-1,TRBJ2-5,CASSRTGETQYF,TGCGCCAGCAGCCGAACCGGGGAGACCCAGTACTTC
.,12,.,TRBV19,TRBJ1-1,CATSRGGSEAFF,TGTGCCACCTCAAGGGGAGGATCTGAAGCTTTCTTT
once,11,.,TRBV5-1,TRBJ2-3,CASSLTDTQYF,TGCGCCAGCAGCCTAACAGATACGCAGTATTTT
once,13,.,TRBV2,TRBJ1-1,CASSDFREVEAFF,TGTGCCAGCAGTGATTTCAGGGAAGTGGAAGCTTTCTTT
.,14,.,TRBV10-2,TRBJ2-2,CASRGGGNTGELFF,TGCGCCAGCAGGGGGGGAGGGAACACCGGGGAGCTGTTTTTT
.,15,.,TRBV18,TRBJ2-5,CASSPPGSVRETQYF,TGTGCCAGCTCACCCCCCGGGTCTGTAAGGGAGACCCAGTACTTC
.,15,TRBD1,TRBV19,TRBJ1-2,CASRILGQYNYGYTF,TGTGCCAGTAGGATTCTGGGACAGTATAACTATGGCTACACCTTC
.,15,.,TRBV4-1,TRBJ1-2,CASSQDPGMPYGYTF,TGCGCCAGCAGCCAAGATCCAGGGATGCCTTATGGCTACACCTTC
.,15,.,TRBV28,TRBJ2-2,CASSLSLSNTGELFF,TGTGCCAGCAGTTTGAGCCTTTCAAACACCGGGGAGCTGTTTTTT
.,15,TRBD1,TRBV4-1,TRBJ2-7,CASSQDRGLAYEQYF,TGCGCCAGCAGCCAAGATAGGGGGCTCGCCTACGAGCAGTACTTC
.,15,.,TRBV18,TRBJ1-1,CASSPSTVMNTEAFF,TGTGCCAGCTCACCTTCGACAGTCATGAACACTGAAGCTTTCTTT
.,14,TRBD2,TRBV28,TRBJ2-7,CAGGSSGSSYEQYF,TGTGCCGGGGGGAGTAGCGGGAGTTCGTACGAGCAGTACTTC
.,14,.,TRBV19,TRBJ1-2,CASSIGPGSSGYTF,TGTGCCAGTAGTATAGGACCAGGAAGCTCTGGCTACACCTTC
.,17,TRBD2,TRBV27,TRBJ2-1,CASSPGASGGAYNEQFF,TGTGCCAGCAGTCCCGGGGCTAGCGGGGGGGCCTACAATGAGCAGTTCTTC
.,12,.,TRBV5-1,TRBJ2-3,CASSPPSDTQYF,TGCGCCAGCAGCCCCCCCTCGGATACGCAGTATTTT
.,11,.,TRBV21-1,TRBJ2-7,CASSKGREQYF,TGTGCCAGCAGCAAAGGTCGCGAGCAGTACTTC
.,14,TRBD2,TRBV7-2,TRBJ2-7,CASSSSGRTGEQYF,TGTGCCAGCAGCTCCTCCGGGAGGACCGGCGAGCAGTACTTC
.,15,.,TRBV6-1,TRBJ1-1,CASSEEGGGRTEAFF,TGTGCCAGCAGTGAAGAGGGCGGGGGGCGGACTGAAGCTTTCTTT
.,14,TRBD1,TRBV5-4,TRBJ1-1,CASSFHPGQTEAFF,TGTGCCAGCAGCTTTCATCCGGGACAGACTGAAGCTTTCTTT
.,15,.,TRBV5-1,TRBJ2-7,CASSLGFGGAHEQYF,TGCGCCAGCAGCTTGGGGTTTGGGGGGGCCCACGAGCAGTACTTC
.,13,TRBD1,TRBV5-1,TRBJ1-5,CASSLTGDQPQHF,TGCGCCAGCAGCTTGACAGGGGATCAGCCCCAGCATTTT
.,12,.,TRBV19,TRBJ1-1,CASSDFTPEAFF,TGTGCCAGTAGCGACTTCACCCCTGAAGCTTTCTTT
.,14,TRBD1,TRBV7-8,TRBJ1-2,CASSWRDRAYGYTF,TGTGCCAGCAGCTGGCGAGACAGGGCCTATGGCTACACCTTC
.,14,TRBD1,TRBV6-1,TRBJ1-5,CASRGTGGNQPQHF,TGTGCCAGCAGGGGGACAGGGGGCAATCAGCCCCAGCATTTT
.,16,TRBD2,TRBV28,TRBJ2-2,CASSGLAGSTTGELFF,TGTGCCAGCAGCGGACTAGCGGGCTCGACCACCGGGGAGCTGTTTTTT
.,15,.,TRBV5-1,TRBJ2-5,CASSLSDPREETQYF,TGCGCCAGCAGCTTGAGTGACCCGAGGGAGGAGACCCAGTACTTC
once,13,.,TRBV6-6,TRBJ1-1,CAGGAGLNTEAFF,TGTGCTGGGGGGGCAGGGCTGAACACTGAAGCTTTCTTT
.,17,.,TRBV30,TRBJ1-2,CAWSGEDSRKEDYGYTF,TGTGCCTGGAGTGGCGAGGACAGTAGAAAGGAGGACTATGGCTACACCTTC
.,15,TRBD2,TRBV13,TRBJ2-7,CASSGGTSGSYEQYF,TGTGCCAGCAGCGGCGGGACTAGTGGGTCCTACGAGCAGTACTTC